The rows below give T cell receptor beta chains drawn from one sample of a study of blood T cell repertoires in COVID-19. The table came from immunoSEQ multiplex PCR; TCRdb's copy has only in-frame clones and leaves some out. The sample consists of under 200,000 clones, 60% to 85% of them appearing once. The source material was peripheral blood. These receptors originate from a man aged 55 to 70 with acute or convalescent COVID-19. The CDR3 runs from the conserved cysteine through the conserved F or W. D genes are given only for firm matches. Clone size is not always given. Where it is, it says once, few, many or a class for expanded clones.

d_call: NA
clone_size: NA
v_call: TRBV2
j_call: TRBJ1-5
cdr3_aa: CASNYQEEQPQHF
cdr3_nt: TGTGCCAGCAATTACCAGGAGGAGCAGCCCCAGCATTTT

d_call: NA
clone_size: NA
v_call: TRBV27
j_call: TRBJ1-4
cdr3_aa: CASSPRGGGEKLFF
cdr3_nt: TGTGCCAGCAGTCCCCGGGGGGGTGGCGAAAAACTGTTTTTT

d_call: TRBD2
clone_size: NA
v_call: TRBV5-6
j_call: TRBJ2-3
cdr3_aa: CASSFGGGAYTDTQYF
cdr3_nt: TGTGCCAGCAGCTTTGGCGGGGGGGCTTACACAGATACGCAGTATTTT

d_call: NA
clone_size: NA
v_call: TRBV10-3
j_call: TRBJ2-5
cdr3_aa: CAISDRERRETQYF
cdr3_nt: TGTGCCATCAGTGACAGGGAACGGCGAGAGACCCAGTACTTC

d_call: TRBD1
clone_size: once
v_call: TRBV19
j_call: TRBJ1-2
cdr3_aa: CASSSTPRTGTFYGYTF
cdr3_nt: TGTGCCAGTAGTTCTACCCCTCGGACAGGCACCTTTTATGGCTACACCTTC

d_call: NA
clone_size: few
v_call: TRBV6-6
j_call: TRBJ2-1
cdr3_aa: CASSSRLDGEQFF
cdr3_nt: TGTGCCAGCAGTTCGCGACTAGACGGTGAGCAGTTCTTC

d_call: NA
clone_size: NA
v_call: TRBV18
j_call: TRBJ1-5
cdr3_aa: CASSPGGLLPVHQPQHF
cdr3_nt: TGTGCCAGCTCACCGGGAGGACTCCTCCCGGTGCATCAGCCCCAGCATTTT

d_call: TRBD2
clone_size: few
v_call: TRBV15
j_call: TRBJ2-3
cdr3_aa: CATSRDLGGTTDTQYF
cdr3_nt: TGTGCCACCAGCAGAGATCTGGGGGGGACCACAGATACGCAGTATTTT

d_call: TRBD1
clone_size: NA
v_call: TRBV7-9
j_call: TRBJ2-7
cdr3_aa: CASSWDSSYEQYF
cdr3_nt: TGTGCCAGCAGCTGGGACAGCTCCTACGAGCAGTACTTC

d_call: NA
clone_size: NA
v_call: TRBV9
j_call: TRBJ1-3
cdr3_aa: CASSYRQTSGNTIYF
cdr3_nt: TGTGCCAGCAGCTATCGACAGACCTCTGGAAACACCATATATTTT

d_call: NA
clone_size: NA
v_call: TRBV6-1
j_call: TRBJ1-5
cdr3_aa: CASSGHSPHSNQPQHF
cdr3_nt: TGTGCCAGCAGTGGACACAGTCCCCATAGCAATCAGCCCCAGCATTTT

d_call: NA
clone_size: once
v_call: TRBV5-4
j_call: TRBJ1-3
cdr3_aa: CASSPAGGLRNTIYF
cdr3_nt: TGTGCCAGCAGCCCGGCGGGGGGCTTAAGAAACACCATATATTTT

d_call: NA
clone_size: medium-sized
v_call: TRBV10-3
j_call: TRBJ2-2
cdr3_aa: CAISTATNTGELFF
cdr3_nt: TGTGCCATCAGTACAGCTACGAACACCGGGGAGCTGTTTTTT

d_call: NA
clone_size: NA
v_call: TRBV29-1
j_call: TRBJ1-1
cdr3_aa: CSVDRDRGTEAFF
cdr3_nt: TGCAGCGTTGATAGGGATAGGGGCACTGAAGCTTTCTTT